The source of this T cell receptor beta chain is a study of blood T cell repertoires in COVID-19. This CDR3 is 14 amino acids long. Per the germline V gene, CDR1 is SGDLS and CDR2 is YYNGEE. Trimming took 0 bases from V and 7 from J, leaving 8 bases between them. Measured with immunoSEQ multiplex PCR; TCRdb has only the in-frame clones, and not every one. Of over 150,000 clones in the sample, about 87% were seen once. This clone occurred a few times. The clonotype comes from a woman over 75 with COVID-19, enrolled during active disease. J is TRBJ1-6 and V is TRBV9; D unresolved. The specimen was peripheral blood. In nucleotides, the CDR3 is TGTGCCAGCAGCGTAGGGGCGTTGAATTCACCCCTCCACTTT. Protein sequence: CASSVGALNSPLHF.